Described below is a single T cell receptor (beta chain) sequence and its context. No antigen is known for it. The sample is drawn from a study of CD4 T cells in relation to SARS-CoV-2 and coronaviruses. Measured with immunoSEQ multiplex PCR; TCRdb has only the in-frame clones, and not every one. The sample includes about 37,000 clones, approximately 77% of them seen just once. The CDR3 length is 21 residues. Trimming cost V 4 bases and J 0 bases; bases outside gene matches: 16. Per the germline V gene, CDR1 is SGHDN and CDR2 is FVKESK. Input material: naive CD4+ T cells from PBMCs, cultured in vitro. Sample subset: naive CD4+ T cells isolated by negative enrichment. This chain uses TRBV14 with TRBJ2-7, with 15 nucleotides matching TRBD2. The receptor was isolated from an adult with COVID-19. The DNA of the CDR3 is TGTGCCAGCAGCCTTGGACTAGCGGGAGGGCCGCTTTTTAGGGACTCCTACGAGCAGTACTTC. Translated: CASSLGLAGGPLFRDSYEQYF.